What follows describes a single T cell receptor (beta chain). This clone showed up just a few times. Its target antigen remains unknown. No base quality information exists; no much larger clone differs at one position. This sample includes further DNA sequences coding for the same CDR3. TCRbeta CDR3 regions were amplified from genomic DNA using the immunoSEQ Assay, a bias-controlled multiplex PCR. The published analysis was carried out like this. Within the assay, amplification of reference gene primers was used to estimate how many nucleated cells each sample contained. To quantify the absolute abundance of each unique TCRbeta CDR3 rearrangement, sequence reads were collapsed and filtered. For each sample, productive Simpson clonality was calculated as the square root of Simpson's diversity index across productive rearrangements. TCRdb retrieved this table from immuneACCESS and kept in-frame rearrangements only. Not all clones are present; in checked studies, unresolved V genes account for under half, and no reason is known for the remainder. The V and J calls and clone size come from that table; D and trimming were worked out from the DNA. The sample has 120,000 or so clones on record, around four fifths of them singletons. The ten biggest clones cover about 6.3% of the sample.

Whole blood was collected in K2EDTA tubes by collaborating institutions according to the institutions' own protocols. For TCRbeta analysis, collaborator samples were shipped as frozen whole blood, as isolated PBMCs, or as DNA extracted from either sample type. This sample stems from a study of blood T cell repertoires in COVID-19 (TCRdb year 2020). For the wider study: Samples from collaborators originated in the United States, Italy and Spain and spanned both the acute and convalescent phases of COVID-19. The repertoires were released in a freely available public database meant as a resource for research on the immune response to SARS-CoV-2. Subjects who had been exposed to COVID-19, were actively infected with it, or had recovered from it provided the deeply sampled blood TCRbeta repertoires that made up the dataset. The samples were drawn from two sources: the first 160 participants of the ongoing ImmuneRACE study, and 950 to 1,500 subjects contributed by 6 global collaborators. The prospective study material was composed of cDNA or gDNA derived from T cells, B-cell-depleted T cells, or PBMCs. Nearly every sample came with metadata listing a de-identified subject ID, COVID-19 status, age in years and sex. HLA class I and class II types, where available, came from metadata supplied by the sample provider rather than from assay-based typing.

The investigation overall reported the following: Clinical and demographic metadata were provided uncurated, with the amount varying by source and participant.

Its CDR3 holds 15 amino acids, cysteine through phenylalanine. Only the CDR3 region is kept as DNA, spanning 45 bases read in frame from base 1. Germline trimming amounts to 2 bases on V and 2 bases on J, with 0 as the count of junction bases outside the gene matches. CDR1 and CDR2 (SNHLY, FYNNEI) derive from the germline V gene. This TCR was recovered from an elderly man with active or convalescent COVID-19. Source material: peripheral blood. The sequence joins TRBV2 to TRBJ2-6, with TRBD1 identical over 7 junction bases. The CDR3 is CASSEQGAGANVLTF. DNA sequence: TGTGCCAGCAGTGAACAGGGGGCTGGGGCCAACGTCCTGACTTTC. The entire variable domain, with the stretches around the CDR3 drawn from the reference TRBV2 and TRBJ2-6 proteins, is EPEVTQTPSHQVTQMGQEVILRCVPISNHLYFYWYRQILGQKVEFLVSFYNNEISEKSEIFDDQFSVERPDGSNFTLKIRSTKLEDSAMYFCASSEQGAGANVLTFGAGSRLTVL.